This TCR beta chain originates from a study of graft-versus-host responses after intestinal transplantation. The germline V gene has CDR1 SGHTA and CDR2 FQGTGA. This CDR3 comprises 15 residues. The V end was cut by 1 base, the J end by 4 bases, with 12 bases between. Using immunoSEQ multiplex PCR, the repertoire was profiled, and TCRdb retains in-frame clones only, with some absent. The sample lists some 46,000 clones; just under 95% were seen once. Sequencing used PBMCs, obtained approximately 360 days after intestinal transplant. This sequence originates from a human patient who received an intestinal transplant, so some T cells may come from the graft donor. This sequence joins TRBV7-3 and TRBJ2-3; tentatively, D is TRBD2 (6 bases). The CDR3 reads CASSLMGGSADTQYF. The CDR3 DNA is TGTGCCAGCAGCTTAATGGGGGGATCGGCAGATACGCAGTATTTT.